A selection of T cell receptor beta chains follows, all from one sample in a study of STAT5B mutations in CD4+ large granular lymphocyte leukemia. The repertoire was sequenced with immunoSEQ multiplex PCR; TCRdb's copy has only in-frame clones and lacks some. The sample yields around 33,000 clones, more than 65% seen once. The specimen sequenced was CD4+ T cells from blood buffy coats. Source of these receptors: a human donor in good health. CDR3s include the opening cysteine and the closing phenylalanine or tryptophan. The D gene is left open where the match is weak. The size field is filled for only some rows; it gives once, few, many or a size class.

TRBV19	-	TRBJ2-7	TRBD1	CASSGTGGRGEQYF	TGTGCCAGCTCTGGGACAGGGGGCCGAGGCGAGCAGTACTTC
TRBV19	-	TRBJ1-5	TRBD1	CASNGAGGAGNQPQHF	TGTGCCAGTAACGGGGCAGGGGGCGCCGGCAATCAGCCCCAGCATTTT
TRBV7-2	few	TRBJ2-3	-	CASSFLRTDTQYF	TGTGCCAGCAGCTTCCTTCGCACAGATACGCAGTATTTT
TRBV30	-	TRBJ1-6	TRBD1	CAWSLQGPNSPLHF	TGTGCCTGGAGTTTACAGGGGCCCAATTCACCCCTCCACTTT
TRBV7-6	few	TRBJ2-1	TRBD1	CASSTSPGQGAGGEQFF	TGTGCCAGCAGCACCTCGCCCGGACAGGGGGCCGGGGGTGAGCAGTTCTTC
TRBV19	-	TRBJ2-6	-	CASSIRGSGANVLTF	TGTGCCAGTAGTATCCGAGGGTCTGGGGCCAACGTCCTGACTTTC
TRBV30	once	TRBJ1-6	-	CAWSVRGLDSPLHF	TGTGCCTGGAGTGTTAGGGGGTTGGATTCACCCCTCCACTTT
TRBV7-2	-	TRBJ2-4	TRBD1	CASSPLGGGGKNIQYF	TGTGCCAGCAGCCCACTAGGGGGCGGAGGCAAAAACATTCAGTACTTC
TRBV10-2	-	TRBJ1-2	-	CASSESGGQGSYTF	TGCGCCAGCAGTGAGTCGGGGGGCCAGGGGAGCTACACCTTC
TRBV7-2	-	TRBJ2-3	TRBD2	CASSLTLAGGRDTQYF	TGTGCCAGCAGCTTGACACTAGCGGGGGGGCGAGATACGCAGTATTTT
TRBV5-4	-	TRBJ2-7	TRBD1	CASSADRDPSYEQYF	TGTGCCAGCAGCGCAGACAGGGACCCATCCTACGAGCAGTACTTC
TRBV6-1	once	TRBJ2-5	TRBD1	CASRKGAGETQYF	TGTGCCAGCAGGAAGGGGGCGGGTGAGACCCAGTACTTC
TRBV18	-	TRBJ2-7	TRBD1	CASSSTGGGPEQYF	TGTGCCAGCTCATCGACAGGGGGGGGACCCGAGCAGTACTTC
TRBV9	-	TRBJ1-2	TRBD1	CASSVSGTGQYYGYTF	TGTGCCAGCAGCGTAAGCGGGACAGGGCAGTACTATGGCTACACCTTC
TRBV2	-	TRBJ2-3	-	CASSDGGTDTQYF	TGTGCCAGCAGTGATGGGGGCACAGATACGCAGTATTTT
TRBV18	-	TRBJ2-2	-	CASSPRGLNTGELFF	TGTGCCAGCTCCCCGAGAGGGCTTAACACCGGGGAGCTGTTTTTT
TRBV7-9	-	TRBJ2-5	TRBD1	CASSLLGTAKETQYF	TGTGCCAGCAGCTTACTCGGGACAGCCAAAGAGACCCAGTACTTC
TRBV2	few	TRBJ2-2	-	CASSPRVTGELFF	TGTGCCAGCAGCCCCAGGGTTACCGGGGAGCTGTTTTTT
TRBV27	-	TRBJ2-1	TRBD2	CASSPGLAVRMTNEQFF	TGTGCCAGCAGTCCCGGACTAGCGGTCCGAATGACGAATGAGCAGTTCTTC
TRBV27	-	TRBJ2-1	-	CASSFTHNFGNEQFF	TGTGCCAGCAGTTTCACACACAACTTCGGGAATGAGCAGTTCTTC
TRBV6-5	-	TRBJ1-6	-	CASSLLRSYNSPLHF	TGTGCCAGCAGCCTTTTACGCTCCTATAATTCACCCCTCCACTTT
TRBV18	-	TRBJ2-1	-	CASSPPASNRVAGYNEQFF	TGTGCCAGCTCACCACCAGCTTCGAACAGGGTAGCAGGGTACAATGAGCAGTTCTTC
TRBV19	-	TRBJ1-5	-	CASSMNRGQPQHF	TGTGCCAGTAGTATGAATAGGGGGCAGCCCCAGCATTTT